This entry features one T cell receptor (beta chain) sequence. Methods used by the authors: Researchers report that nucleated cell counts were estimated from reference gene primer amplification. Only in-frame clones appear in the TCRdb table, and some are missing; sequencing was by immunoSEQ multiplex PCR. For V, J and clone size, that table is used; D and trimming come from the DNA. Of roughly 250,000 clones in the sample, more than 75% were seen once. This record belongs to a study of blood T cell repertoires in COVID-19. Donors were grouped by their self-reported clinical history. The TCR comes from a woman between 40 and 55 years old with acute COVID-19. The sample taken for sequencing was PBMCs or T cells enriched from blood (not recorded which).

In DNA form, the CDR3 reads TGCAGCGTTGAGGGGACAGGGGAGGGCTATGGCTACACCTTC. As protein: CSVEGTGEGYGYTF. The chain joins TRBV29-1 to TRBJ1-2; 10 nucleotides match TRBD1. The CDR3 contains 14 residues. Germline V gene data show CDR1 as SQVTM and CDR2 as ANQGSEA. With V trimmed by 3 bases and J by 4 bases, 5 bases remained unmatched.